These T cell receptor beta chains were read from a single sample in a study of blood T cell repertoires in COVID-19. Clones were read by immunoSEQ multiplex PCR, and TCRdb kept only the in-frame ones, dropping some. The sample carries 150,000 to 200,000 clones, about 85% recorded once. Sequenced input: peripheral blood. These receptor sequences come from a man between 65 and 85 years old who had recovered from COVID-19. Both conserved end residues are part of each CDR3. Fields, in order: V gene, clone size, D gene, J gene, CDR3 protein, CDR3 DNA. The D gene is left open where the match is weak. Clone size is shown for a subset of rows, as once, few, many or a class of expanded clone.

V: TRBV15; size: -; D: TRBD1; J: TRBJ1-6; CDR3: CATHTGTGTSPLHF; DNA: TGTGCCACTCACACCGGGACAGGAACTTCACCCCTCCACTTT
V: TRBV7-8; size: few; D: TRBD2; J: TRBJ2-1; CDR3: CASSLGLAGNNEQFF; DNA: TGTGCCAGCAGCTTAGGACTAGCGGGGAACAATGAGCAGTTCTTC
V: TRBV19; size: once; D: -; J: TRBJ1-5; CDR3: CASSTTDGSNQPQHF; DNA: TGTGCCAGTAGTACAACCGACGGGAGCAATCAGCCCCAGCATTTT
V: TRBV28; size: -; D: -; J: TRBJ1-1; CDR3: CASSPPEPTEAFF; DNA: TGTGCCAGCAGCCCCCCCGAGCCAACTGAAGCTTTCTTT
V: TRBV7-9; size: few; D: TRBD2; J: TRBJ2-7; CDR3: CASAPGLAPAGSYEQYF; DNA: TGTGCCAGCGCACCGGGACTAGCGCCCGCGGGCTCCTACGAGCAGTACTTC
V: TRBV27; size: -; D: TRBD2; J: TRBJ2-1; CDR3: CASRGGRNEQFF; DNA: TGTGCCAGCAGAGGCGGGAGGAATGAGCAGTTCTTC
V: TRBV13; size: -; D: TRBD2; J: TRBJ2-7; CDR3: CASSWTGTSGSYEQYF; DNA: TGTGCCAGCAGCTGGACCGGGACTAGCGGGTCCTACGAGCAGTACTTC
V: TRBV28; size: -; D: -; J: TRBJ2-7; CDR3: CASSLGQTPGEQYF; DNA: TGTGCCAGCAGTTTAGGACAGACCCCTGGCGAGCAGTACTTC
V: TRBV3-1/TRBV3-2; size: -; D: TRBD1; J: TRBJ2-5; CDR3: CASSDPGQGIMTQYF; DNA: TGTGCCAGCAGCGACCCGGGACAGGGGATTATGACCCAGTACTTC
V: TRBV6-1; size: -; D: -; J: TRBJ2-7; CDR3: CASSEVARGLAYEQYF; DNA: TGTGCCAGCAGTGAAGTTGCGCGAGGGTTAGCCTACGAGCAGTACTTC
V: TRBV15; size: many; D: TRBD2; J: TRBJ2-7; CDR3: CATSSASGSRSYEQYF; DNA: TGTGCCACCAGCAGTGCTAGCGGTAGCCGCTCCTACGAGCAGTACTTC
V: TRBV5-1; size: -; D: TRBD1; J: TRBJ2-7; CDR3: CASSETGGSYEQYF; DNA: TGCGCCAGCAGCGAGACAGGGGGCTCCTACGAGCAGTACTTC
V: TRBV5-1; size: -; D: TRBD1; J: TRBJ1-1; CDR3: CASSFIGTGGEEAFF; DNA: TGCGCCAGCAGCTTTATAGGGACAGGGGGTGAAGAAGCTTTCTTT
V: TRBV19; size: -; D: TRBD1; J: TRBJ1-5; CDR3: CASGGQGVYSNQPQHF; DNA: TGTGCCAGTGGCGGACAGGGGGTCTATAGCAATCAGCCCCAGCATTTT
V: TRBV29-1; size: -; D: -; J: TRBJ1-2; CDR3: CSSLGRNYGYTF; DNA: TGCAGCTCCCTGGGGCGGAACTATGGCTACACCTTC
V: TRBV6-2/TRBV6-3; size: -; D: -; J: TRBJ1-2; CDR3: CASSHPTRTYGYTF; DNA: TGTGCCAGCAGTCACCCAACTAGGACCTATGGCTACACCTTC
V: TRBV6-1; size: -; D: -; J: TRBJ2-7; CDR3: CASSEVLAKGSYEQYF; DNA: TGTGCCAGCAGTGAAGTGTTAGCGAAGGGTTCCTACGAGCAGTACTTC
V: TRBV6-5; size: few; D: TRBD2; J: TRBJ2-5; CDR3: CASSRTSRETQYF; DNA: TGTGCCAGCAGTAGGACTAGCCGTGAGACCCAGTACTTC
V: TRBV3-1/TRBV3-2; size: -; D: TRBD1; J: TRBJ2-3; CDR3: CASSPRGRGSDTQYF; DNA: TGTGCCAGCAGCCCTAGGGGGCGCGGGTCAGATACGCAGTATTTT
V: TRBV29-1; size: -; D: -; J: TRBJ2-1; CDR3: CSVDSSDSSYNEQFF; DNA: TGCAGCGTTGACTCTAGCGACAGCTCCTACAATGAGCAGTTCTTC
V: TRBV5-1; size: once; D: -; J: TRBJ1-2; CDR3: CASSLGQEEVYGYTF; DNA: TGCGCCAGCAGCTTGGGACAGGAGGAGGTCTATGGCTACACCTTC
V: TRBV5-4; size: -; D: -; J: TRBJ2-5; CDR3: CASSLNREQETQYF; DNA: TGTGCCAGCAGCTTAAATCGGGAACAAGAGACCCAGTACTTC
V: TRBV7-8; size: -; D: -; J: TRBJ2-1; CDR3: CASSLAEHSYNEQFF; DNA: TGTGCCAGCAGCTTAGCGGAGCACTCCTACAATGAGCAGTTCTTC
V: TRBV19; size: -; D: TRBD2; J: TRBJ2-7; CDR3: CASSMTGGPYEQYF; DNA: TGTGCCAGTAGTATGACGGGAGGGCCATACGAGCAGTACTTC
V: TRBV18; size: -; D: TRBD2; J: TRBJ2-7; CDR3: CASSPAPGLAGGREQYF; DNA: TGTGCCAGCTCACCTGCCCCGGGACTAGCGGGAGGCCGTGAGCAGTACTTC
V: TRBV9; size: once; D: -; J: TRBJ2-7; CDR3: CASSGPSLNEQYF; DNA: TGTGCCAGCAGCGGGCCCTCCCTTAACGAGCAGTACTTC
V: TRBV20-1; size: -; D: -; J: TRBJ1-2; CDR3: CSGTSYGYTF; DNA: TGCAGTGGGACAAGCTATGGCTACACCTTC
V: TRBV14; size: -; D: -; J: TRBJ1-4; CDR3: CASSPRSRPGREKLFF; DNA: TGTGCCAGCAGCCCCCGGAGCCGCCCGGGTCGAGAAAAACTGTTTTTT
V: TRBV28; size: once; D: -; J: TRBJ1-3; CDR3: CASSNRLSGAGNTIYF; DNA: TGTGCCAGCAGTAACAGGCTCTCGGGTGCTGGAAACACCATATATTTT
V: TRBV5-6; size: -; D: -; J: TRBJ1-1; CDR3: CASSLEVGATEAFF; DNA: TGTGCCAGCAGCTTGGAGGTGGGAGCCACTGAAGCTTTCTTT
V: TRBV9; size: once; D: TRBD1; J: TRBJ2-5; CDR3: CASSTQGGTGETQYF; DNA: TGTGCCAGCAGCACCCAAGGGGGCACCGGAGAGACCCAGTACTTC
V: TRBV5-4; size: -; D: -; J: TRBJ1-6; CDR3: CASAAGDSPLHF; DNA: TGTGCCAGCGCGGCGGGGGATTCACCCCTCCACTTT
V: TRBV7-9; size: -; D: TRBD2; J: TRBJ2-7; CDR3: CASSSAGGVYEQYF; DNA: TGTGCCAGCAGCTCAGCGGGGGGGGTCTACGAGCAGTACTTC
V: TRBV7-9; size: -; D: TRBD1; J: TRBJ2-3; CDR3: CASSWTGYQTSTDTQYF; DNA: TGTGCCAGCAGCTGGACAGGGTACCAAACGAGCACAGATACGCAGTATTTT
V: TRBV3-1/TRBV3-2; size: -; D: TRBD2; J: TRBJ2-5; CDR3: CASSQDHVRQGGNQETQYF; DNA: TGTGCCAGCAGCCAAGATCACGTTCGGCAGGGAGGGAACCAAGAGACCCAGTACTTC
V: TRBV9; size: -; D: TRBD1; J: TRBJ1-6; CDR3: CASSVTGGNSPLHF; DNA: TGTGCCAGCAGCGTTACAGGGGGCAATTCACCCCTCCACTTT
V: TRBV5-1; size: -; D: TRBD2; J: TRBJ2-2; CDR3: CASSSGLAGGHGELFF; DNA: TGCGCCAGCAGCTCGGGACTAGCGGGAGGGCACGGGGAGCTGTTTTTT